The clone carrying this TCR beta chain was detected only once. Seattle patients were enrolled while actively infected and followed longitudinally. The data were obtained in a study of blood T cell repertoires in COVID-19. About the study: COVID-19 samples from acute and convalescent phases originated in the United States, Italy and Spain.

The assay was immunoSEQ multiplex PCR, and TCRdb's table has in-frame clones only and misses some. The repertoire holds about 200,000 clones, with about 82% as singletons. V lost 3 bases, J lost 4 bases, and 6 bases stayed unmatched. Germline assignment: CDR1 MDHEN and CDR2 SYDVKM. The CDR3 extends over 16 amino acids. The gene calls are TRBV28 and TRBJ1-2; 12 nucleotides line up with TRBD1. The TCR originated in a man in his fifties or sixties with COVID-19, enrolled during active disease. Sequencing input: peripheral blood. In nucleotides, the CDR3 is TGTGCCAGCAGTTTGGGGACAGGGGGCAGTTTCTATGGCTACACCTTC. Encoded protein: CASSLGTGGSFYGYTF.